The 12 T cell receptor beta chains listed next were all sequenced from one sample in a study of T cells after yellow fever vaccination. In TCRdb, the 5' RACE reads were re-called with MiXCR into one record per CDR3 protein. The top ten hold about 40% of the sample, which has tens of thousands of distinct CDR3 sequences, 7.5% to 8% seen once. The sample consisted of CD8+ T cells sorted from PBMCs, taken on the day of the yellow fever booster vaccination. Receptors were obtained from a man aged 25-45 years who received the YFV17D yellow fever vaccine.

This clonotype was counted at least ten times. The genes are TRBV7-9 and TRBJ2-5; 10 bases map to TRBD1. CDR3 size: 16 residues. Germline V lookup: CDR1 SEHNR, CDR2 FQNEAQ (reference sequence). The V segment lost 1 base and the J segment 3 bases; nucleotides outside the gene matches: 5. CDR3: CASSLGFGTGEETQYF. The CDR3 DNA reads TGTGCCAGCAGCTTAGGGTTCGGGACAGGGGAAGAGACCCAGTACTTC.

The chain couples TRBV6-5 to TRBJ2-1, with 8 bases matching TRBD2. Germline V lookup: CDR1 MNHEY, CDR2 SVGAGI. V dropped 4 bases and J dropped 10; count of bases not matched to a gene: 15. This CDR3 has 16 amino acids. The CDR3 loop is CASSSHGTRVADEQFF. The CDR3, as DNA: TGTGCCAGCAGTTCTCATGGGACTAGGGTCGCGGACGAGCAGTTCTTC.

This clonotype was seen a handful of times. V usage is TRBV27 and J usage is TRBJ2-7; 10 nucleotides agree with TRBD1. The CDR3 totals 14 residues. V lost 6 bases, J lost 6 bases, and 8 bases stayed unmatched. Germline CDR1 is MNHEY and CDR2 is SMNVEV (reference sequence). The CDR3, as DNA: TGTGCCAGCAGCTGGGGACGGACAGGGGGCGAGCAGTACTTC. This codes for CASSWGRTGGEQYF.

The DNA for the CDR3 is TGTGCCACCCGTCGGGGGAACACTGAAGCTTTCTTT. Protein product: CATRRGNTEAFF. The chain combines TRBV7-9 with TRBJ1-1, with no clear D. Between the trimmed V and J ends, which lost 10 bases and 1 base, there was a span of 10 bases. This CDR3 is 12 amino acids long. In germline, CDR1 is SEHNR, CDR2 FQNEAQ (reference sequence).

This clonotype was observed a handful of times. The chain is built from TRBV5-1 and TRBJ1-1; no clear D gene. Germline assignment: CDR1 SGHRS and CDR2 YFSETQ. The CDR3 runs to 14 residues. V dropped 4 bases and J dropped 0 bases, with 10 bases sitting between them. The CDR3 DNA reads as TGCGCCAGCAGCGAGGTCAGCATGAACACTGAAGCTTTCTTT. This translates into CASSEVSMNTEAFF.

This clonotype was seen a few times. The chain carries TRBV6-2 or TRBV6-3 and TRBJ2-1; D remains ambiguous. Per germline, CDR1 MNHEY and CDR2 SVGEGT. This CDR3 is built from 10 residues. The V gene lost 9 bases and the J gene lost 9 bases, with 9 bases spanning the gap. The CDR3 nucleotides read TGTGCCAGTAACACCCCTGAGCAGTTCTTC. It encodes CASNTPEQFF.

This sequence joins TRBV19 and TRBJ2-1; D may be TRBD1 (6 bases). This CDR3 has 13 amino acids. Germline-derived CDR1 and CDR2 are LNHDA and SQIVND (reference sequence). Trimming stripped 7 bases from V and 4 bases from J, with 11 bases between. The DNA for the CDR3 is TGTGCCAGTACACACGACAGGTACAATGAGCAGTTCTTC. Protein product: CASTHDRYNEQFF.

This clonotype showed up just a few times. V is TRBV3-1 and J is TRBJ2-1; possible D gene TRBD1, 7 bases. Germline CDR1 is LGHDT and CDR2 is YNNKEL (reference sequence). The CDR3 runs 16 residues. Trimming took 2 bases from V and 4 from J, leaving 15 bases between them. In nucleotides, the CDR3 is TGTGCCAGCAGCCAAAAGCCCAGGGGGGTTTACAATGAGCAGTTCTTC. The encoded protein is CASSQKPRGVYNEQFF.

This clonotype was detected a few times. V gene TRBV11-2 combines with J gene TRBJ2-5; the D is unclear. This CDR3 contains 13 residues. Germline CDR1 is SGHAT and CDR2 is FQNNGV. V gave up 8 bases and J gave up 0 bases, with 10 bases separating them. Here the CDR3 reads CASRLEYQETQYF. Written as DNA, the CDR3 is TGTGCCAGCCGCCTGGAGTACCAAGAGACCCAGTACTTC.

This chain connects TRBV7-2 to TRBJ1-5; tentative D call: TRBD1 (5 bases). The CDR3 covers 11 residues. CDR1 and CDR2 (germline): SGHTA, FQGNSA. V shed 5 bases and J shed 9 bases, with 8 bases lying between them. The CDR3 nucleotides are TGTGCCAGCAGCGCCGGGGGGCCCCAGCATTTT. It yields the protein CASSAGGPQHF.

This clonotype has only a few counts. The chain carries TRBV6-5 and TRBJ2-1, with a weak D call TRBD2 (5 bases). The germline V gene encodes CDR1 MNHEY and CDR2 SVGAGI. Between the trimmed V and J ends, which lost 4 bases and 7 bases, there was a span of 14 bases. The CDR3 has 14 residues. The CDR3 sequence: CASSSAGPGNEQFF. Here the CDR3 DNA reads TGTGCCAGCAGTTCGGCGGGCCCTGGGAATGAGCAGTTCTTC.

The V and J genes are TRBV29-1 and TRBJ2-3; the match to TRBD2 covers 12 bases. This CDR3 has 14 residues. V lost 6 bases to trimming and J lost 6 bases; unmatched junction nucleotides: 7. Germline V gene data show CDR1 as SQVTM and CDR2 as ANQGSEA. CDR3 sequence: CSVAETSGSDTQYF. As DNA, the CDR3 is TGCAGCGTAGCAGAGACTAGCGGGAGTGATACGCAGTATTTT.